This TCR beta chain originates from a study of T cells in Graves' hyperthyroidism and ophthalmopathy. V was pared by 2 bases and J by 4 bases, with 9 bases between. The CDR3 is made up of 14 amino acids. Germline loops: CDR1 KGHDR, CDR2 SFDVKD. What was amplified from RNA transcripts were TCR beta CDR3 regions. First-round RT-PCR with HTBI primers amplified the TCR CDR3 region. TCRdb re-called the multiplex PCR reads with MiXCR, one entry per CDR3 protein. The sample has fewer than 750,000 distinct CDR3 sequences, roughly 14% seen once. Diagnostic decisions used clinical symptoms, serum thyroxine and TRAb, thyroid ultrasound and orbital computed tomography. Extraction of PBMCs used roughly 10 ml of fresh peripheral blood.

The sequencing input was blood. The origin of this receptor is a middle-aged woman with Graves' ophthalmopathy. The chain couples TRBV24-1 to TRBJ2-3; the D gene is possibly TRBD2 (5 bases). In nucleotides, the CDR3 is TGTGCCACCAGTGATTCACTAGGCGCAGATACGCAGTATTTT. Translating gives CATSDSLGADTQYF.